The 26 T cell receptor beta chains below all came from one sample that was sequenced in a study of T cells expressing NK-cell markers. From its re-call of the 5' RACE reads, TCRdb lists each CDR3 protein once, without DNA. The sample includes fewer than 200,000 distinct CDR3 sequences. Sequencing was done on a sample of blood T cells: a sorted CD56 or NKG2C T cell subset, CD4+ or CD8+ T cells, or bulk PBMC T cells (not recorded which). The receptor source for this set is a woman between 18 and 70 years old in good health.

The chain uses TRBV24-1 and TRBJ2-1; without DNA, the TCRdb call of TRBD1 cannot be checked. Germline V lookup: CDR1 KGHDR, CDR2 SFDVKD. This CDR3 comprises 16 residues. The CDR3 sequence is CATSDPVVGGYNEQFF.

The chain joins TRBV28 to TRBJ1-5; the D call of TRBD1 rests on TCRdb alone, since no DNA is present to check it. Looked up from germline, CDR1 is MDHEN and CDR2 is SYDVKM. The length of the CDR3 is 15 residues. CDR3 loop: CASSTRQYSNQPQHF.

The chain recombines TRBV28 with TRBJ2-1. Germline lookup yields CDR1 MDHEN and CDR2 SYDVKM. The CDR3 loop spans 14 amino acids. The CDR3 region is CASNLDFLNNEQFF.

The rearrangement links TRBV20-1 to TRBJ2-7. The CDR3 is 15 residues long. From germline, CDR1 is DFQATT and CDR2 SNEGSKA (reference sequence). The CDR3 loop is CSALRLQTGAYEQYF.

The chain joins TRBV29-1 to TRBJ2-3; the TCRdb D gene call, TRBD2, has no DNA to confirm it. The V gene's germline CDR1 is SQVTM and CDR2 ANQGSEA. This CDR3 comprises 13 residues. CDR3 loop: CSGRDYPTDTQYF.

This rearrangement joins TRBV24-1 to TRBJ2-1; absent DNA, TCRdb's TRBD2 call cannot be checked. CDR3 length: 15 amino acids. The germline gives CDR1 KGHDR, CDR2 SFDVKD. This CDR3 reads CATSDPGLADNEQFF.

This rearrangement joins TRBV6-5 to TRBJ1-5. The germline V gene has CDR1 MNHEY and CDR2 SVGAGI. The CDR3 sequence is 14 residues long. CDR3 protein: CASSSIQSNQPQHF.

The chain has TRBV4-1 and TRBJ1-2; TCRdb indicates TRBD1, and absent DNA this call remains unverified. The CDR3 sequence is 15 residues long. Germline V gene lookup returns CDR1 MGHRA and CDR2 YSYEKL. The chain's CDR3 is CASSQYELTDYGYTF.

The chain couples TRBV19 to TRBJ2-1; no DNA is available, so the TRBD1 call from TCRdb remains unchecked. The CDR3 runs 16 residues. The germline gives CDR1 LNHDA, CDR2 SQIVND (reference sequence). This CDR3 is CASSTGGTGGYNEQFF.

CDR3 sequence reads: CASSASGSVNTQYF. The chain combines TRBV6-1 with TRBJ2-3; TCRdb outputs TRBD2, but without DNA this stays unchecked. The germline V gene encodes CDR1 MNHNS and CDR2 SASEGT. There are 14 residues in the CDR3.

V is TRBV12-3 or TRBV12-4 and J is TRBJ1-6; the D gene TCRdb calls, TRBD1, cannot be checked with no DNA. This CDR3 has 16 amino acids. Here the CDR3 reads CASSSGTGLGNSPLHF.

The rearrangement links TRBV27 to TRBJ2-3; TCRdb picks TRBD2, but there is no DNA to check that call. This CDR3 comprises 14 residues. The germline gives CDR1 MNHEY, CDR2 SMNVEV (reference sequence). The CDR3 sequence: CASSPRARADTQYF.

V and J are TRBV5-1 and TRBJ1-1. The CDR3 contains 12 residues. CDR1 is SGHRS, CDR2 YFSETQ, per germline. CDR3 region: CASSLASFKLFF.

The gene calls are TRBV7-3 and TRBJ2-2; TCRdb returns TRBD1, unconfirmable since there is no DNA. The length of the CDR3 is 17 residues. Per the germline V gene, CDR1 is SGHTA and CDR2 is FQGTGA. CDR3 in amino acids: CASSSPTLGGGTGELFF.

This chain links TRBV9 with TRBJ2-2; TCRdb gives TRBD1 as the D gene, but with no DNA this cannot be confirmed. This CDR3 has 16 residues. CDR1 and CDR2 from the germline V gene are SGDLS and YYNGEE. The CDR3 sequence: CASSVGQGLSTGELFF.

This sequence joins TRBV5-6 and TRBJ2-7; TCRdb's D call, TRBD2, is unchecked because there is no DNA. Per the germline V gene, CDR1 is SGHDT and CDR2 is YYEEEE. The CDR3 runs to 15 residues. The CDR3 loop is CASSRTSSVGHEQYF.

The CDR3 region is CASSLGVAGGRDTQYF. This rearrangement joins TRBV11-3 to TRBJ2-3; TCRdb lists TRBD2, though no DNA is available to test this call. CDR1 SGHNT and CDR2 YENEEA come from the germline V gene. CDR3 length: 16 residues.

CDR3: CSVIRDRDEQFF. V and J are TRBV29-1 and TRBJ2-1; TCRdb outputs TRBD1, but without DNA this stays unchecked. Germline values: CDR1 SQVTM, CDR2 ANQGSEA. The CDR3 extends over 12 amino acids.

The genes are TRBV6-4 and TRBJ1-2. Germline-derived CDR1 and CDR2 are MRHNA and SNTAGT. The CDR3 contains 14 residues. CDR3 sequence reads: CASSPQAASYGYTF.

The chain employs TRBV7-6 and TRBJ2-1; TCRdb outputs TRBD1, but without DNA this stays unchecked. Germline assignment: CDR1 SGHVS and CDR2 FNYEAQ. CDR3 length: 13 residues. CDR3: CASSLGRGDEQFF.

The chain has TRBV5-1 and TRBJ1-2. CDR3 length: 14 residues. In germline, CDR1 is SGHRS, CDR2 YFSETQ. The CDR3 sequence is CASSLNYLNYGYTF.

J is TRBJ2-1 and V is TRBV7-9; TCRdb's D call of TRBD2 is untestable without DNA. The germline V gene encodes CDR1 SEHNR and CDR2 FQNEAQ (reference sequence). The CDR3 contains 16 residues. The CDR3 sequence: CASSLSLAGALNEQFF. The full variable domain, with the rest looked up from reference TRBV7-9 and TRBJ2-1, is DTGVSQNPRHKITKRGQNVTFRCDPISEHNRLYWYRQTLGQGPEFLTYFQNEAQLEKSRLLSDRFSAERPKGSFSTLEIQRTEQGDSAMYLCASSLSLAGALNEQFFGPGTRLTVL.

The J gene is TRBJ1-5, the V gene TRBV2. Per the germline V gene, CDR1 is SNHLY and CDR2 is FYNNEI. The CDR3 contains 14 residues. Here the CDR3 reads CASSDLQKNQPQHF.

J is TRBJ1-2 and V is TRBV4-1; there is no DNA to check the TCRdb D call of TRBD1. This CDR3 is built from 17 residues. CDR1 MGHRA and CDR2 YSYEKL come from the germline V gene. The CDR3 sequence is CASSQDQGQILSYGYTF.

The chain recombines TRBV7-2 with TRBJ1-5. This CDR3 is built from 15 residues. CDR1 SGHTA and CDR2 FQGNSA come from the germline V gene. CDR3 sequence: CASSQLVQVNQPQHF.

The CDR3: CASSIRDSHLPNYGYTF. This chain uses TRBV13 with TRBJ1-2; TCRdb's D call, TRBD1, is unchecked because there is no DNA. This CDR3 is 17 amino acids long. Germline V gives CDR1 PRHDT, CDR2 FYEKMQ (reference sequence).